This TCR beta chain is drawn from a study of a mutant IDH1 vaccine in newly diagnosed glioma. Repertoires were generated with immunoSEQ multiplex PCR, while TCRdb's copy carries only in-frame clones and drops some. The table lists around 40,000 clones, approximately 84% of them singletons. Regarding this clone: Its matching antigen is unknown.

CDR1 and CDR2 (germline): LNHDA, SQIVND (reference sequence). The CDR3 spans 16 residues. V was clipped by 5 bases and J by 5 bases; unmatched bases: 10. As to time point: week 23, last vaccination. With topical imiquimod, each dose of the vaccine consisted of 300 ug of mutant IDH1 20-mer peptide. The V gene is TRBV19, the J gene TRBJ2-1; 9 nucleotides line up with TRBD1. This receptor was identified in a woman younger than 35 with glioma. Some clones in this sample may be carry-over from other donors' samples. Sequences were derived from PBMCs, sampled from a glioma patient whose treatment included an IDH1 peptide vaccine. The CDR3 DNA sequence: TGTGCCAGTAGTGTTCTTTATCGGGACAGGGACAATGAGCAGTTCTTC. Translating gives CASSVLYRDRDNEQFF.